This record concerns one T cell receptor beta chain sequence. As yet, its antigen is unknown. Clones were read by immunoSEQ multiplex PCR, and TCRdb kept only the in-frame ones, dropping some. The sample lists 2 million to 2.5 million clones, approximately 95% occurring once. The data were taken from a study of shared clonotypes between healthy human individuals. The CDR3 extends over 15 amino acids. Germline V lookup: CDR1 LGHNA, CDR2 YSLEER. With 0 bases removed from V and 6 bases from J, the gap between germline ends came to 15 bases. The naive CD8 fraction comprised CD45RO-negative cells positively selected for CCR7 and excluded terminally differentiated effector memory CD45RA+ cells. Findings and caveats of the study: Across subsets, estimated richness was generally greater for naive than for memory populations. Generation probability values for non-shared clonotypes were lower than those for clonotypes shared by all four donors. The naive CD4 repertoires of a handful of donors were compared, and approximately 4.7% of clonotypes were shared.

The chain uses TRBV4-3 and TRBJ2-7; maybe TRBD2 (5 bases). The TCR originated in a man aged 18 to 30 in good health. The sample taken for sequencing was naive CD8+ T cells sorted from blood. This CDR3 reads CASSQDPSIAPEQYF. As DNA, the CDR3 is TGCGCCAGCAGCCAAGATCCCTCGATAGCGCCCGAGCAGTACTTC.